This TCR beta chain was obtained from a study of T cells in Graves' hyperthyroidism and ophthalmopathy (dated by TCRdb to 2018 to 2020). With respect to the entire study: Peripheral blood was collected at initial diagnosis, before any treatment. Prospective prediction of ophthalmopathy was tested in an independent validation cohort consisting of 18 hyperthyroidism patients and some 15 patients who later progressed to ophthalmopathy. Once sampling was done, hyperthyroidism patients were given methimazole at a starting dose of 30 mg daily, whereas ophthalmopathy patients were given high-dose intravenous methylprednisolone. The paper describes TCR Vbeta CDR3 sequencing of 130 to 150 peripheral blood samples, made up of some 40 ophthalmopathy patients, around 73 hyperthyroidism patients and 17 progressor patients. To identify distinguishing TCR V-J signatures, a discovery cohort of about 95 patients was used, comprising 43 with Graves' ophthalmopathy and under 60 with stable Graves' hyperthyroidism. For training and testing, the 110 or so patients in the discovery cohort were randomly divided in a 7:3 ratio. In addition, the study compared T-cell repertoires in thyroid tissue and in blood from roughly six Graves' hyperthyroidism patients.

CDR1 and CDR2, looked up from the germline V gene, are MNHNS and SASEGT. The CDR3 numbers 16 residues from cysteine through phenylalanine. This entry keeps only the CDR3 DNA: 48 bases, framed from base 1. The trim is 4 bases for V and 0 bases for J, with a gap of 13 bases between the germline ends. In regard to this clonotype: The antigen it binds to is not known. No much larger clonotype is one base removed from it; base qualities were not supplied.

The TCR beta CDR3 regions were amplified from the RNA transcripts. For the first round of RT-PCR on the TCR CDR3, the HTBI primer set was used together with the Qiagen OneStep RT-PCR kit. A second multiplex PCR round built the libraries, followed by size selection and purification. The libraries were sequenced on an Illumina HiSeq2000 using paired-end 100 bp reads. The paper's data handling went like this. SOAPnuke was used to process the raw data, removing reads that contained adapters or uncalled bases, had a mean Phred below 15, or lacked an exact match to the constant primer or identifier. High-quality paired reads were merged using COPE v1.2.5, and each unique nucleotide sequence was defined as a clonotype. MiTCR v1.1 was used to align the clonotypes against IMGT TRBV, TRBD and TRBJ reference segments. Only V-J combinations with frequency above 0.0001, covering about 99% of repertoires, were analysed. A TCS score was defined as the ratio between F50 (clonal expansion) and ExV (chaos), using BLOSUM62-based TCRdist between CDR3 peptides within each V-J. Welch's t-statistics and random forest reduced 500 to 650 V-J features to about 12, which were used in a naive Bayes classifier (R e1071). TCRdb itself trimmed the public reads at Q25 with fastp, ran MiXCR and retained productive beta chains. Each entry is one CDR3 protein sequence, shown with its most common DNA and genes. V and J calls and clone size were set by TCRdb, not the authors. In this sample the table shows about 360,000 distinct CDR3 sequences, approximately 20% of which occur a single time. The top ten constitute roughly 3.5% of the sample.

Graves' hyperthyroidism was defined as stable when no progression to ophthalmopathy occurred over 18 months of follow-up. Hyperthyroidism patients were newly diagnosed, had a disease duration of under 2 months, and were aged 18 to 65 years. The study excluded patients with uncontrolled infections, other autoimmune diseases, pregnancy or lactation. Clinical symptoms, serum thyroxine and TRAb, thyroid ultrasound, and orbital computed tomography formed the basis for the diagnoses. PBMCs were isolated from 7.5 to 10 ml of fresh peripheral blood by Ficoll-Paque density gradient centrifugation. Trizol reagent was used to extract total RNA, and RNA quality was then checked on an Agilent 2100 Bioanalyzer. Overall study outcomes, separate from this receptor: In validation, the model predicted progression to ophthalmopathy with over 65% sensitivity and approximately 78% specificity, a median of about 6 months before onset. Most expanded thyroid clonotypes (frequency above 0.001) were also detected in blood, suggesting blood repertoires may reflect thyroid immune responses. Ophthalmopathy was separated from stable hyperthyroidism by a 13 V-J signature model, with over 85% sensitivity and just over 81% specificity obtained in cross-validation and 80%/75% obtained in testing. No statistical method was used to fix the sample size in advance, and group allocation was not hidden from the investigators.

The chain couples TRBV6-1 to TRBJ1-5; there is no confident call for the D gene. Input material: blood. This sequence was found in a woman aged 18 to 35 with Graves' hyperthyroidism. The sequenced DNA is TGTGCCAGCAGTGCCCGAATCGACGCTAGCAATCAGCCCCAGCATTTT. It specifies CASSARIDASNQPQHF.